This T cell receptor beta chain came from a study of cytomegalovirus exposure and HLA in healthy donors. The PCR used 60 Vbeta and 13 Jbeta primers. Profiling relied on immunoSEQ multiplex PCR, and the TCRdb table lists in-frame clones only, not all of them. The repertoire consists of approximately 190,000 clones, with 81% occurring once and the leading ten covering around 3.9%. Notes on this clone: Its antigen is not identified.

V was shortened by 3 bases and J by 4 bases, with 12 bases between the two germline ends. The CDR3 runs 14 residues. Germline CDR1 is KGHSH and CDR2 is LQKENI. Study-level findings and limits: The study recorded 150 to 200 TCR beta chains that were cytomegalovirus-associated. Later on, analysis showed that most CMV-associated TCR beta chains appeared to be HLA-restricted.

Sequencing used PBMCs. The TCR originated in a man aged 45-65 years in good health and CMV-seronegative. The rearrangement uses TRBV18 and TRBJ2-5, with a possible D match to TRBD2 (6 bases). The CDR3 coding sequence is TGTGCCAGCTCACCCCCTTGGGGGGTAGAGACCCAGTACTTC. Its translation is CASSPPWGVETQYF.